The 6 T cell receptor beta chains presented below share a single source sample, sequenced in a study of blood T cell repertoires in COVID-19. The table came from immunoSEQ multiplex PCR; TCRdb's copy has only in-frame clones and leaves some out. In the table there are 260,000 or so clones, about nine tenths of which are singletons. Material: PBMCs or T cells enriched from blood (not recorded which). The receptors were sampled from a man younger than 35 who had recovered from COVID-19.

The chain is built from TRBV7-2 and TRBJ2-2; 9 bases are shared with TRBD2. Germline assignment: CDR1 SGHTA and CDR2 FQGNSA. This CDR3 spans 15 amino acids. V lost 5 bases and J lost 7; bases outside the gene matches: 8. The CDR3 sequence is CASSPHLAGYGELFF. The CDR3 region has the DNA TGTGCCAGCAGCCCCCACCTAGCGGGGTACGGGGAGCTGTTTTTT.

V is TRBV15 and J is TRBJ1-5; D unresolved. Germline-derived CDR1 and CDR2 are LNHNV and YYDKDF (reference sequence). Trimming left V 0 bases short and J 3 bases short, with 9 bases between. CDR3 size: 15 residues. The CDR3 coding sequence is TGTGCCACCAGCAGAGAGGCCGGGGTCAATCAGCCCCAGCATTTT. Its protein is CATSREAGVNQPQHF.

The chain links TRBV10-3 to TRBJ2-7, with TRBD1 matching 10 bases. The V segment lost 2 bases and the J segment 4 bases; nucleotides outside the gene matches: 2. The germline V gene has CDR1 ENHRY and CDR2 SYGVKD. This CDR3 region has 14 residues. The CDR3 sequence: CAISERTGGYEQYF. The CDR3 DNA reads TGTGCCATCAGTGAGAGGACAGGGGGATACGAGCAGTACTTC.

The J gene is TRBJ1-2, the V gene TRBV5-6, with D uncertain. V shed 0 bases and J shed 4 bases, with 10 bases lying between them. CDR3 length: 14 residues. Germline-derived CDR1 and CDR2 are SGHDT and YYEEEE. CDR3 in DNA: TGTGCCAGCAGCTTGGCCGGGATTCCCTATGGCTACACCTTC. Protein sequence: CASSLAGIPYGYTF. Filled out from reference TRBV5-6 and TRBJ1-2, the complete variable domain reads DAGVTQSPTHLIKTRGQQVTLRCSPKSGHDTVSWYQQALGQGPQFIFQYYEEEERQRGNFPDRFSGHQFPNYSSELNVNALLLGDSALYLCASSLAGIPYGYTFGSGTRLTVV.

This chain links TRBV12-5 with TRBJ2-1; no firm D call. Germline CDR1 reads LGHNT; CDR2 reads FRNRAP. V was pared by 2 bases and J by 0 bases, with 14 bases between. The CDR3 is 17 residues long. This CDR3 is CASGLTLFSDSYNEQFF. CDR3 DNA sequence: TGTGCTAGTGGTTTGACGTTGTTCAGCGACTCCTACAATGAGCAGTTCTTC.

In its sample, this clone was seen once. The CDR3 reads CASSFWASQPQHF. The CDR3 coding sequence is TGTGCCAGCAGTTTCTGGGCGAGTCAGCCCCAGCATTTT. The chain employs TRBV27 and TRBJ1-5; D is unclear. The CDR3 has 13 amino acids. The V gene's germline CDR1 is MNHEY and CDR2 SMNVEV (reference sequence). Trimming stripped 3 bases from V and 6 bases from J, with 9 bases between.